This TCR beta chain appears in the sequencing data of a study of regulatory T cells in long-lasting Graves disease. Investigators prepared the TCR beta libraries by applying iRepertoire HTBI primers and Arm-PCR of CDR3 regions. TCRdb fed the multiplex PCR reads into MiXCR, producing one record per CDR3 protein. The table shows about 460,000 distinct CDR3 sequences, with around a fifth occurring only once. CDR1 LNHDA and CDR2 SQIVND come from the germline V gene (reference sequence). The CDR3 covers 15 residues. Overall study findings and caveats: It was in persistent disease that TRBV28, TRBJ1-2 and TRBJ2-5 were favored. The sample size was small, and this may have reduced accuracy.

Time point in this sample: persistent/refractory GD, antithyroid drugs over 5 years with positive TRAb. Construction of the TCR library relied on RNA isolated from PBMCs. Notes on this clonotype: Its target is unknown. Sequence at one end of the junction differs from germline and may be a read error.

The TCR was taken from a female donor with Graves disease. The V and J genes are TRBV19 and TRBJ1-2, with D unclear. The specimen comprised peripheral blood mononuclear cells (PBMCs), sampled when the disease was refractory, from a patient treated with antithyroid drugs. This chain's CDR3 is CASIPNRAYIDGYAF. The CDR3 nucleotides are TGTGCCAGTATTCCAAATAGAGCCTATATCGATGGCTACGCCTTC.